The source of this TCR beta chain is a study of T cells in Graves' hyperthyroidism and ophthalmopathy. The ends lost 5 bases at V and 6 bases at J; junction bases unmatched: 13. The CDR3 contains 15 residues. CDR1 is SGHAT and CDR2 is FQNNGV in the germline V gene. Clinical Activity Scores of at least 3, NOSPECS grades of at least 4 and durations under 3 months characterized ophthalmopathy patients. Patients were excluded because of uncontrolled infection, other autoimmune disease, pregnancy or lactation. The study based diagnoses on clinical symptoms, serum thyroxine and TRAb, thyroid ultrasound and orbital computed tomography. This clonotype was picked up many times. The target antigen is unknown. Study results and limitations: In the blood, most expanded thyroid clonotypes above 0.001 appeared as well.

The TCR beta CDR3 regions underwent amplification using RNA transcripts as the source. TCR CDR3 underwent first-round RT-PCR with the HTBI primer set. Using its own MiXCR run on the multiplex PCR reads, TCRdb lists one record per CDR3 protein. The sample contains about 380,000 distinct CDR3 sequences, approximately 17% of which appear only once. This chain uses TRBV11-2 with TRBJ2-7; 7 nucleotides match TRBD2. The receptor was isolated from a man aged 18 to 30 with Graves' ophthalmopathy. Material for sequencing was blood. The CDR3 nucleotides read TGTGCCAGCAGCCCGTCTGGGACCGGGAGGCCCGAGCAGTACTTC. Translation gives CASSPSGTGRPEQYF.